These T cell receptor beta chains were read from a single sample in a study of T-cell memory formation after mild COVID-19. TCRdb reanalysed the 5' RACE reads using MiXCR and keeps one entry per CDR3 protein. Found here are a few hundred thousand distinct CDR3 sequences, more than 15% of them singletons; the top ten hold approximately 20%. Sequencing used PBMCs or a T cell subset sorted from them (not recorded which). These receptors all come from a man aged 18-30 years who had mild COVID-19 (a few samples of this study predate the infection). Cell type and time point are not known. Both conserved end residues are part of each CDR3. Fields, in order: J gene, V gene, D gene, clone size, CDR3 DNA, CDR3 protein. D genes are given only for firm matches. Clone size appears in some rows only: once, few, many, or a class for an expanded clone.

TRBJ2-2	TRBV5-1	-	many	TGCGCCAGCAGCTTGGGTCTAGACACCGGGGAGCTGTTTTTT	CASSLGLDTGELFF
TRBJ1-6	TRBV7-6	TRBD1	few	TGTGCCAGCAGCCCGATTCGAGGGGGCGCCGAGAATTCACCCCTCCACTTT	CASSPIRGGAENSPLHF
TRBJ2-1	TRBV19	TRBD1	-	TGTGCCAGTACCCGAGGACAGGACAATGAGCAGTTCTTC	CASTRGQDNEQFF
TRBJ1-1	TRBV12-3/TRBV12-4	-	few	TGTGCCAGCACTTCGGACAGATGGAACACTGAAGCTTTCTTT	CASTSDRWNTEAFF
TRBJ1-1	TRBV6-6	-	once	TGTGCCAGCACCCTGAACCTTGAAGCTTTCTTT	CASTLNLEAFF
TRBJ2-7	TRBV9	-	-	TGTGCCAGCAGCCCCCGGCAGGCGAGCTCCTACGAGCAGTACTTC	CASSPRQASSYEQYF
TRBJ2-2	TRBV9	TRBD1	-	TGTGCCAGCAGCGCCCTGGGACAGAAAACCGGGGAGCTGTTTTTT	CASSALGQKTGELFF
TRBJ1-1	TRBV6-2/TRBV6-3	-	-	TGTGCCAGCAGACGGAGCATGAACACTGAAGATTTCTTT	CASRRSMNTEDFF
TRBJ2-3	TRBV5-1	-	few	TGCGCCAGCAGAGTTGGAGTCGCCGCAGATACGCAGTATTTT	CASRVGVAADTQYF
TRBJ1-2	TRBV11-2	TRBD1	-	TGTGCCAGCAGCTTCGTAGGGACAGGGAGTGGCTATGGCTACACCTTC	CASSFVGTGSGYGYTF
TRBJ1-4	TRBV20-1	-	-	TGCAGTGCTAGGGGTCTCCTTCGCGAAAAACTGTTTTTT	CSARGLLREKLFF
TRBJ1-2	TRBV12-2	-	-	TGTGCAAGTCGCTTAGCACCGGGACGGATATCCTATGGCTACACCTTC	CASRLAPGRISYGYTF
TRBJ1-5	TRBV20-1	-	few	TGCAGTGCGGCGGGAGAAGGCGGCAATCAGCCCCAGCATTTT	CSAAGEGGNQPQHF
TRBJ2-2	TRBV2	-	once	TGTGCCAGCAGTGAATTGGGTCGCACCGGGGAGCTGTTTTTT	CASSELGRTGELFF
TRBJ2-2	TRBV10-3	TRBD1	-	TGTGCCATTTCAGACAGGGGGCCCACCGGGGAGCTGTTTTTT	CAISDRGPTGELFF
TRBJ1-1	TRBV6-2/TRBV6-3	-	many	TGTGCCAGCAGTTACAGAAACACTGAAGCTTTCTTT	CASSYRNTEAFF
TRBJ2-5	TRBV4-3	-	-	TGCGCCAGCAGCCAAGGACTAGTCCCAGAAGAGACCCAGTACTTC	CASSQGLVPEETQYF
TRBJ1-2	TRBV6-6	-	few	TGTGCCCTCAACGGGGGCGAAGGCTACACCTTC	CALNGGEGYTF
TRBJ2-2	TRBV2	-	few	TGTGCCAGCAGTGGCCGGACTACATCCGGGGAGCTGTTTTTT	CASSGRTTSGELFF
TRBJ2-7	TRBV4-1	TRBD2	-	TGCGCCAGCAGCCAAGATAGCGGGGCCAGAAGTAGGACCTACGAGCAGTACTTC	CASSQDSGARSRTYEQYF
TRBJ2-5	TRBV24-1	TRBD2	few	TGTGCCACCAGTGACGCGACTAGCGGACAAGAGACCCAGTACTTC	CATSDATSGQETQYF
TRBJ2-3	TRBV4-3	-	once	TGCGCCAGCAGCCAAGATCTACCGTCAGCTACGCAGTATTTT	CASSQDLPSATQYF
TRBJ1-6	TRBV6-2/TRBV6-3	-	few	TGTGCCAGCATGCCAAGTTATAATTCACCCCTCCACTTT	CASMPSYNSPLHF
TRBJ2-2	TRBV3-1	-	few	TGTGCCAGCGCCCAAACTTGGGGGGCCGGCACCGGGGAGCTGTTTTTT	CASAQTWGAGTGELFF
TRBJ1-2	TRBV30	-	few	TGTGCCTGGAGCCCAGGACAGACCCTCTATGGCTACACCTTC	CAWSPGQTLYGYTF
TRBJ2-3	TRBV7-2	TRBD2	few	TGTGCCAGCAGCTTGAAGCGGGGGGGTACAGATACGCAGTATTTT	CASSLKRGGTDTQYF
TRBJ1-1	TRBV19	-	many	TGTGCCAGTAGTAAGGCTGCCGGGGGAACCACTGAAGCTTTCTTT	CASSKAAGGTTEAFF
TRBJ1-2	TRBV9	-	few	TGTGCCAGCAGCGACCGGAGCGGTCTCTATGGCTACACCTTC	CASSDRSGLYGYTF
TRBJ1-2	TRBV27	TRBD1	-	TGTGCCAGCAGCCCCGCACCGGACAGGCACTATGGCTACACCTTC	CASSPAPDRHYGYTF
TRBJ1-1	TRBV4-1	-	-	TGCGCCAGCAGCCAAGAGATGAGAACTGAAGCTTTCTTT	CASSQEMRTEAFF
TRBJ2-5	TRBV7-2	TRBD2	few	TGTGCCAGCAGCTCGGGACTAGCGGGGGGGCATGCGACCCAGTACTTC	CASSSGLAGGHATQYF
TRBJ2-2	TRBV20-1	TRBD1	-	TGCAGTGCTAGAGTCTCCCTCAGACAGGGTGGAACCGGGGAGCTGTTTTTT	CSARVSLRQGGTGELFF
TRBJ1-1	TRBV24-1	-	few	TGTGCCACCAGTGATGAGGAGAACACTGAAGCTTTCTTT	CATSDEENTEAFF
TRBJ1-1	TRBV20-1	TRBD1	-	TGCAGTGCCAGGGCAGGGGGGAGGATGAACACTGAAGCTTTCTTT	CSARAGGRMNTEAFF
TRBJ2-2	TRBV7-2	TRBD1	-	TGTGCCAGCAGCTTAAGTCGGGACAGGTCGAACACCGGGGAGCTGTTTTTT	CASSLSRDRSNTGELFF
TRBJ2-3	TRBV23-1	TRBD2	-	TGCGCCAGCAGTCAATGGGGCAGCGGGGGGGACACAGATACGCAGTATTTT	CASSQWGSGGDTDTQYF
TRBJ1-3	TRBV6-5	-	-	TGTGCCAGCAGTTACTCTCGGGCGGGGCCGTACTCTGGAAACACCATATATTTT	CASSYSRAGPYSGNTIYF
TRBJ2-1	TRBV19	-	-	TGTGCCAGTAGGTCCACTGGGAGCCGGCATGGGCAGTTCTTC	CASRSTGSRHGQFF
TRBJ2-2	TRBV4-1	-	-	TGCGCCAGCAGCCAACACCCGACGGGAAACACCGGGGAGCTGTTTTTT	CASSQHPTGNTGELFF
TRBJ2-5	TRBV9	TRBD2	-	TGTGCCAGCAGCGTGACTAGCGGGGGAGTGGGCCAAGAGACCCAGTACTTC	CASSVTSGGVGQETQYF
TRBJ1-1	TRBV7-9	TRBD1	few	TGTGCCAGCAGCTCGTATGACAGGGCTGAAGCTTTCTTT	CASSSYDRAEAFF
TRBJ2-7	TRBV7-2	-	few	TGTGCCAGCAGCTTAACTGACTCCTACGAGCAGTACTTC	CASSLTDSYEQYF
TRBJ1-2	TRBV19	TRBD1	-	TGTGCCATTAACTCGGGACAGGGTGACTATGGCTACACCTTC	CAINSGQGDYGYTF
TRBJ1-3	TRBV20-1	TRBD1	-	TGCAGTGCGGGACAGGGGGCAGGTGGAAACACCATATATTTT	CSAGQGAGGNTIYF
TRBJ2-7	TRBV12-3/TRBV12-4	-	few	TGTGCCAGCAGTTTCGGCAGGATCGCCTCCTACGAGCAGTACTTC	CASSFGRIASYEQYF
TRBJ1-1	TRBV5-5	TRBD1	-	TGTGCCAGCACCGTGGTCGGACAGGGGGTGGCTGAAGCTTTCTTT	CASTVVGQGVAEAFF
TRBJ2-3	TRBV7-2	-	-	TGTGCCAGCAGCCCTAGCGCCACACCCAAGCGCACAGATACGCAGTATTTT	CASSPSATPKRTDTQYF
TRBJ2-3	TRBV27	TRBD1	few	TGTGCCAGCAACCACAGGGGGCTAACAGATACGCAGTATTTT	CASNHRGLTDTQYF
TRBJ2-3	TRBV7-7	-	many	TGTGCTAGCAGCCCTTCCAGCGGAAGCACAGATACGCAGTATTTT	CASSPSSGSTDTQYF
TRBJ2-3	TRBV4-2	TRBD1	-	TGTGCCAGCAGCCAACAGGGGGTCCGAGATACGCAGTATTTT	CASSQQGVRDTQYF
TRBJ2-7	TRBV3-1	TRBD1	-	TGTGCCAGCAGCCAACTGGACAGGACGATCAGCGAGCAGTACTTC	CASSQLDRTISEQYF
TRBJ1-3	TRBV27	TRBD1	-	TGTGCCAGCAGCCCCGGGACAGTGATCTCTGGAAACACCATATATTTT	CASSPGTVISGNTIYF
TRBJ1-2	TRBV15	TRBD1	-	TGTGCCACCAGCAGAGCCACGACAGGGGGCTATGGCTACACCTTC	CATSRATTGGYGYTF
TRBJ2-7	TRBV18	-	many	TGTGCCAGCTCACCAGGGACGGATTCCTACGAGCAGTACTTC	CASSPGTDSYEQYF